This T cell receptor (beta chain) stems from a study of blood T cells in healthy people across ages. In this sample, this clonotype turned up once. Its antigen is unknown. A sample-barcoded 5' primer and a J-beta primer mix were used in a second PCR of roughly 6 to 12 cycles. Each CDR3 protein is one row after TCRdb ran MiXCR on the 5' RACE reads. The repertoire includes about 1.4 million distinct CDR3 sequences, roughly 64% of them detected once, and 6.5% to 8% sits in the top ten. Germline values: CDR1 MDHEN, CDR2 SYDVKM. The CDR3 covers 14 residues. Trimming took 7 bases from V and 7 from J; bases not matched to a gene: 6. Study-level results: Higher diversity, along with more naive CD4+ cells, distinguished long-lived donors from aged donors. Roughly linear age-related decline in beta diversity appeared, significant by age around 42.

This TCR derives from a man aged 18 to 29 in good health. V usage is TRBV28 and J usage is TRBJ1-6, with 8 bases that match TRBD1. Sequencing was performed on blood. CDR3 coding DNA: TGTGCCAGCACCTCGGGACAGGAAAATTCACCCCTCCACTTT. Protein product: CASTSGQENSPLHF.